Listed here is a single T cell receptor (beta chain). Germline V lookup: CDR1 GTSNPN, CDR2 SVGIG (reference sequence). There are 10 residues in the CDR3. The V gene lost 1 base and the J gene lost 8 bases, with 5 bases spanning the gap. The data belong to a study of T-cell memory formation after mild COVID-19. In TCRdb, the 5' RACE reads were re-called with MiXCR into one record per CDR3 protein. The table lists hundreds of thousands of distinct CDR3 sequences, less than 25% of them singletons. The sequenced material came from PBMCs or a T cell subset sorted from them (not recorded which). This clonotype was obtained from an adult woman who had mild COVID-19 (a few samples of this study predate the infection). Cell type and time point are not known. The chain employs TRBV30 and TRBJ1-2, with D unclear. CDR3 sequence (DNA): TGTGCCTGGAGTGCGGGAGGCTACACCTTC. It is translated as CAWSAGGYTF. The full variable domain, rest sourced from reference TRBV30 and TRBJ1-2, is SQTIHQWPATLVQPVGSPLSLECTVEGTSNPNLYWYRQAAGRGLQLLFYSVGIGQISSEVPQNLSASRPQDRQFILSSKKLLLSDSGFYLCAWSAGGYTFGSGTRLTVV.